This record covers a single T cell receptor (beta chain). CDR3 length: 14 amino acids. V lost 3 bases to trimming and J lost 5 bases, with 10 bases between them. Germline V gene data show CDR1 as MRHNA and CDR2 as SNTAGT. These data originate in a study of control samples from healthy donors and cancer patients. Libraries were prepared by immunoSEQ multiplex PCR; TCRdb keeps only in-frame clonotypes and omits some of them. The table lists about 140,000 clones, roughly 92% of them singletons, with 10% to 12% in the top ten. Sequencing was done on a sample of blood. This receptor was obtained from a man in his thirties or forties in good health. The genes are TRBV6-4 and TRBJ2-2; D unresolved. The CDR3 nucleotides read TGTGCCAGCAGTGATAAAGGAATTACCGGGGAGCTGTTTTTT. Its protein is CASSDKGITGELFF.